One and the same sample provided the 14 T cell receptor beta chains below, sequenced in a study of T cells in Graves' hyperthyroidism and ophthalmopathy. There were TCR beta CDR3 regions amplified from RNA transcripts. HTBI primers drove first-round RT-PCR of the TCR CDR3. MiXCR was run by TCRdb on the multiplex PCR reads, yielding one entry per CDR3 protein. The sample holds 560,000 or so distinct CDR3 sequences, approximately 20% seen once. The specimen was blood. The receptors here all came from a man aged 35 to 55 with Graves' ophthalmopathy.

Many counts were recorded for this clonotype. The V call is TRBV5-1, the J call TRBJ1-1; D remains unclear. Trimming stripped 3 bases from V and 0 bases from J, with 9 bases between. Germline values: CDR1 SGHRS, CDR2 YFSETQ. The CDR3 length is 14 residues. CDR3 sequence: CASSSRTLNTEAFF. DNA for the CDR3: TGCGCCAGCAGCTCACGCACTCTGAACACTGAAGCTTTCTTT.

This clonotype was recorded at least ten times. This rearrangement joins TRBV2 to TRBJ2-7, with D perhaps TRBD1 or TRBD2 (5 bases each). The V end was cut by 1 base, the J end by 2 bases, with 18 bases between. The germline gives CDR1 SNHLY, CDR2 FYNNEI. The CDR3 runs 17 residues. The CDR3 is CASSEGYRWGIPYEQYF. The DNA of the CDR3 is TGTGCCAGCAGTGAAGGGTACAGATGGGGGATACCCTACGAGCAGTACTTC. Complete variable domain (other parts from reference TRBV2 and TRBJ2-7): EPEVTQTPSHQVTQMGQEVILRCVPISNHLYFYWYRQILGQKVEFLVSFYNNEISEKSEIFDDQFSVERPDGSNFTLKIRSTKLEDSAMYFCASSEGYRWGIPYEQYFGPGTRLTVT.

This clonotype was observed a few times. The chain employs TRBV6-1 and TRBJ1-1; no definite D call. Germline loops: CDR1 MNHNS, CDR2 SASEGT. CDR3 length: 13 amino acids. The germline V and J ends were trimmed by 5 bases and 6 bases, with 13 bases remaining between them. The CDR3 protein is CASSYFGRPEAFF. For the CDR3, the DNA is TGTGCCAGCAGTTACTTTGGCAGACCTGAAGCTTTCTTT.

The sample holds many counts of this clonotype. This chain joins TRBV6-2 or TRBV6-3 and TRBJ2-7, with D possibly TRBD2 on 6 matching bases. Germline V gene sequence: CDR1 MNHEY, CDR2 SVGEGT. The CDR3 extends over 15 amino acids. V dropped 2 bases and J dropped 4 bases, with 15 bases sitting between them. This chain's CDR3 is CASSYELAGSYEQYF. In DNA form, the CDR3 reads TGTGCCAGCAGTTACGAGTTGGCGGGGTCGTACGAGCAGTACTTC.

This clonotype has at least ten counts. V and J are TRBV28 and TRBJ2-3; possibly TRBD1 or TRBD2 for D (5 bases each). Germline CDR1 and CDR2: MDHEN and SYDVKM. The length of the CDR3 is 11 residues. The V and J ends lost 6 bases and 6 bases respectively, with 7 bases between them. The CDR3 DNA is TGTGCCAGCAGGGGGACGGATACGCAGTATTTT. Amino acid sequence: CASRGTDTQYF.

This clonotype was detected only a few times. J is TRBJ2-1 and V is TRBV3-1; D is possibly TRBD1 (8 bases). The CDR3 extends over 14 amino acids. Germline CDR1 LGHDT, CDR2 YNNKEL (reference sequence). The V gene lost 5 bases and the J gene lost 15 bases, with 23 bases spanning the gap. CDR3 loop: CASSTGQGGDPLFF. The CDR3 DNA is TGTGCCAGCAGCACAGGACAGGGAGGGGATCCATTGTTCTTC.

This rearrangement joins TRBV3-1 to TRBJ2-7; D is ambiguous. Trimming pared 2 bases from V and 7 bases from J, leaving 9 bases between. Germline V gene lookup returns CDR1 LGHDT and CDR2 YNNKEL (reference sequence). The CDR3 spans 12 residues. The CDR3 coding sequence is TGTGCCAGCAGCCAATCCGCCGCGGAGCAGTACTTC. This codes for CASSQSAAEQYF.

The rearrangement uses TRBV20-1 and TRBJ2-4, with unresolved D. CDR1 is DFQATT, CDR2 SNEGSKA, per germline (reference sequence). V dropped 2 bases and J dropped 0 bases, with 11 bases sitting between them. The CDR3 consists of 15 residues. The CDR3 DNA reads TGCAGTGCTAGAAAGGCAGGAGCAGCCAAAAACATTCAGTACTTC. This gives the protein CSARKAGAAKNIQYF.

This clonotype is a singleton in its sample. The genes are TRBV6-2 or TRBV6-3 and TRBJ2-2; 12 nucleotides line up with TRBD2. Germline assignment: CDR1 MNHEY and CDR2 SVGEGT. Trimming removed 4 bases from V and 7 bases from J; junction bases left unmatched: 10. This CDR3 spans 17 amino acids. The CDR3 protein is CASSSRTSGRYSGELFF. The CDR3 DNA reads TGTGCCAGCAGTTCACGTACTAGCGGGAGGTATAGCGGGGAGCTGTTTTTT.

J is TRBJ2-1 and V is TRBV12-5; TRBD1 matches 11 bases. Germline V gene sequence: CDR1 LGHNT, CDR2 FRNRAP. The CDR3 sequence is 15 residues long. Trimming removed 5 bases from V and 7 bases from J; junction bases left unmatched: 7. CDR3 sequence (DNA): TGTGCTAGTGGTACTGGACAGGGGGCGCGAAATGAGCAGTTCTTC. Its protein product is CASGTGQGARNEQFF.

This clonotype was counted a few times. The rearrangement uses TRBV6-2 or TRBV6-3 and TRBJ1-5; 8 nucleotides align to TRBD1. The CDR3 length is 15 residues. J was trimmed by 5 bases and V by 6 bases; bases with no gene match: 9. Germline V gives CDR1 MNHEY, CDR2 SVGEGT. CDR3 sequence reads: CASRRDRPGDQPQHF. For the CDR3, the DNA is TGTGCCAGCAGAAGGGACAGGCCGGGGGATCAGCCCCAGCATTTT.

This clonotype has at least ten counts. This chain links TRBV7-8 with TRBJ2-7, with unresolved D. Trimming pared 1 base from V and 4 bases from J, leaving 8 bases between. Germline CDR1 reads SGHVS; CDR2 reads FQNEAQ. This CDR3 contains 13 residues. The CDR3 DNA sequence: TGTGCCAGCAGCTTAGACTGGCTTTACGAGCAGTACTTC. It codes for CASSLDWLYEQYF.

This clonotype was detected many times. The rearrangement uses TRBV2 and TRBJ2-3; D might be TRBD1 (5 bases). The ends were cut back, 6 bases at V and 2 bases at J, with 12 bases in the middle. This CDR3 has 14 amino acids. From germline, CDR1 is SNHLY and CDR2 FYNNEI. The CDR3 DNA sequence: TGTGCCAGCAGGGGTCGACAGAACACAGATACGCAGTATTTT. This sequence encodes CASRGRQNTDTQYF. Together with reference TRBV2 and TRBJ2-3, the CDR3 gives the full variable domain: EPEVTQTPSHQVTQMGQEVILRCVPISNHLYFYWYRQILGQKVEFLVSFYNNEISEKSEIFDDQFSVERPDGSNFTLKIRSTKLEDSAMYFCASRGRQNTDTQYFGPGTRLTVL.

This chain links TRBV7-3 with TRBJ2-7, with 8 bases lining up with TRBD2. The germline gives CDR1 SGHTA, CDR2 FQGTGA. V trimming: 2 bases; J trimming: 2 bases; junction bases outside the gene matches: 5. The CDR3 is made up of 15 amino acids. The DNA for the CDR3 is TGTGCCAGCAGCTTACGTCGGGGGGGGGCCTACGAGCAGTACTTC. Translation gives CASSLRRGGAYEQYF. Full variable domain (outside the CDR3, taken from reference TRBV7-3 and TRBJ2-7): GAGVSQTPSNKVTEKGKYVELRCDPISGHTALYWYRQSLGQGPEFLIYFQGTGAADDSGLPNDRFFAVRPEGSVSTLKIQRTERGDSAVYLCASSLRRGGAYEQYFGPGTRLTVT.